Presented here are 19 T cell receptor beta chains from one specimen sequenced in a study of T cells in women clearing cervical HPV infection. TCRdb keeps only in-frame clones here, not all; method: immunoSEQ multiplex PCR. Recorded for this sample: 25,000 to 30,000 clones. The sample consisted of blood buffy coat. Source of these receptors: a woman between 18 and 70 years old with a cervical HPV16 infection that either progressed to CIN3+ or cleared (not recorded which).

A remark on this clone: The read terminates 3 residues before the CDR3 end, so the remaining end is supplied by the germline J gene. V usage is TRBV5-8 and J usage is TRBJ2-7; 7 nucleotides match TRBD2. The V and J ends lost 3 bases and 3 bases, in that order; junction bases with no gene match: 3. This CDR3 is 13 amino acids long. Germline lookup yields CDR1 SGHTS and CDR2 YDEGEE. Incomplete CDR3 DNA: TGTGCCAGCAGCTGGGGGGGGTACTACGAG. It specifies CASSWGGYYE. The entire CDR3 protein is CASSWGGYYEQYF.

As to this clone: The CDR3 end lies 3 residues beyond the end of the read and is filled in from the germline J gene. The rearrangement joins TRBV7-3 to TRBJ2-5; maybe TRBD1 (7 bases). The germline V gene encodes CDR1 SGHTA and CDR2 FQGTGA. V was cut by 5 bases and J by 1 base, with 17 bases left in between. The CDR3 extends over 16 amino acids. CDR3 DNA, as far as it was read: TGTGCCAGCAGCCTAGGGACAGCGGAGGGCCAAGAGACC. As protein: CASSLGTAEGQET. The whole CDR3 reads CASSLGTAEGQETQYF.

Of note for this clone: The read terminates 3 residues ahead of where the CDR3 ends, so the germline J gene completes it. The chain carries TRBV11-1 and TRBJ2-3; D is unresolved. There are 12 residues in the CDR3. Per the germline V gene, CDR1 is SGHAT and CDR2 is FQDESV (reference sequence). CDR3 DNA, as far as it was read: TGTGCCAGCAGCTCGATCGAGCCCCCG. Translating gives CASSSIEPP. The CDR3 in full is CASSSIEPPQYF. Using reference TRBV11-1 and TRBJ2-3 for the parts outside the CDR3, the full variable domain is EAEVAQSPRYKITEKSQAVAFWCDPISGHATLYWYRQILGQGPELLVQFQDESVVDDSQLPKDRFSAERLKGVDSTLKIQPAELGDSAMYLCASSSIEPPQYFGPGTRLTVL.

As concerns this clone: The read is 3 residues too short to cover the CDR3 end, so that end is filled in from the germline J gene. J is TRBJ1-5 and V is TRBV19; TRBD1 matches at 8 bases. Germline-derived CDR1 and CDR2 are LNHDA and SQIVND (reference sequence). The CDR3 contains 16 residues. V lost 5 bases to trimming and J lost 2 bases; unmatched junction nucleotides: 8. The CDR3 loop is CASSLYGGQGNQPQHF. The part of the CDR3 DNA that was read is TGTGCCAGTAGTTTATATGGGGGACAGGGCAATCAGCCC.

As concerns this clone: Read sequence stops 3 residues before the CDR3 end, and the germline J gene provides the missing end. The chain recombines TRBV19 with TRBJ2-2; D possibly corresponds to TRBD1 (5 bases). Germline CDR1 LNHDA, CDR2 SQIVND (reference sequence). With 10 bases removed from V and 3 bases from J, the gap between germline ends came to 18 bases. This CDR3 region has 15 residues. The CDR3 is CATSDSTHYTGELFF. The covered CDR3 bases are TGTGCCACCAGCGACAGCACCCACTACACCGGGGAG. Combining the CDR3 with reference TRBV19 and TRBJ2-2 gives the whole variable domain DGGITQSPKYLFRKEGQNVTLSCEQNLNHDAMYWYRQDPGQGLRLIYYSQIVNDFQKGDIAEGYSVSREKKESFPLTVTSAQKNPTAFYLCATSDSTHYTGELFFGEGSRLTVL.

As regards this clone: The CDR3 goes on 3 residues after the read ends, and that part is filled in from the germline J gene. The V call is TRBV7-2, the J call TRBJ2-5; D gene ambiguous. Trimming took off 3 bases at V and 0 bases at J, with 11 bases between the two ends. Germline V gene data show CDR1 as SGHTA and CDR2 as FQGNSA. The CDR3 totals 15 residues. The DNA read from the CDR3 is TGTGCCAGCAGCTTGAGTAGCCAGTACCAAGAGACC. Translating gives CASSLSSQYQET. The CDR3 reads in full as CASSLSSQYQETQYF.

On this clone itself: The read terminates 3 residues before the CDR3 end, so the remaining end is supplied by the germline J gene. The chain recombines TRBV19 with TRBJ2-7, with 9 bases lining up with TRBD2. The CDR3 loop spans 15 amino acids. The germline V gene has CDR1 LNHDA and CDR2 SQIVND (reference sequence). The J segment lost 2 bases and the V segment lost 4 bases, leaving 6 bases of the junction unmatched. The CDR3 loop is CASSSLAGPTYEQYF. Partial CDR3 DNA: TGTGCCAGTAGTAGTCTAGCGGGACCAACCTACGAG.

The CDR3 loop is CASSIASGGNTDTQYF. Incomplete CDR3 DNA: TGTGCCAGCAGCATAGCGAGCGGGGGGAACACAGATACG. The V and J genes are TRBV5-4 and TRBJ2-3; 9 nucleotides agree with TRBD2. The read ends 3 residues shy of where the CDR3 ends; the end is completed using the germline J gene. The CDR3 loop spans 16 amino acids. The V gene's germline CDR1 is SGHNT and CDR2 YYREEE (reference sequence). V shed 4 bases and J 2 bases; nucleotides not matched to a gene: 8.

Comment on this clone: The CDR3 end lies 3 residues beyond the end of the read and is filled in from the germline J gene. The chain has TRBV14 and TRBJ2-2; D uncertain. This CDR3 is built from 15 residues. The germline V gene has CDR1 SGHDN and CDR2 FVKESK. The CDR3 bases that were read are TGTGCCAGCAGCCAGTCGTTGCGGATTGGAGAAAAG. Translated, it gives CASSQSLRIGEK. In full, the CDR3 is CASSQSLRIGEKLFF.

Concerning this clone itself: The CDR3 end lies 3 residues beyond the end of the read and is filled in from the germline J gene. V is TRBV19 and J is TRBJ2-4; 7 bases fit TRBD1. The germline V gene has CDR1 LNHDA and CDR2 SQIVND (reference sequence). The CDR3 loop spans 15 amino acids. The CDR3 here is CASRNKRDSSYGQYF. The DNA read from the CDR3 is TGTGCCAGTAGGAACAAAAGGGACAGCTCCTATGGT.

In the case of this clone: The DNA ends 3 residues before the CDR3 does, and the rest of the CDR3 is filled in from the germline J gene. The chain recombines TRBV5-6 with TRBJ2-7; the D gene is possibly TRBD1 (5 bases). The CDR3 contains 14 residues. Trimming pared 2 bases from V and 6 bases from J, leaving 15 bases between. The germline V gene has CDR1 SGHDT and CDR2 YYEEEE. The CDR3 DNA, read in part, is TGTGCCAGCAGCTTAAACCCAGGGCTGGGCGAG. It codes for CASSLNPGLGE. The complete CDR3 reads CASSLNPGLGEQYF.

Comment on this clone: Sequence at one end of the junction differs from germline and may be a read error. The missing CDR3 end, 3 residues past where the read stops, is filled in from the germline J gene. The V call is TRBV4-2, the J call TRBJ1-1; a possible D gene is TRBD1 (5 bases). Per the germline V gene, CDR1 is LGHNA and CDR2 is YNFKEQ. The CDR3 is made up of 13 amino acids. The covered CDR3 bases are TGCGCCAGCAGCCAGACAGAAATCACTGAA. It specifies CASSQTEITE. The full CDR3 protein is CASSQTEITEAFF.

Turning to this clone: The sequence runs out 3 residues before the end of the CDR3; the remainder is reconstructed from the germline J gene. The V gene is TRBV4-2, the J gene TRBJ2-7; 8 bases fit TRBD2. The germline V gene has CDR1 LGHNA and CDR2 YNFKEQ. The CDR3 is 15 residues long. J gave up 0 bases and V 0 bases, and 1 base lay outside the gene matches. The CDR3 loop is CASSQDTSGSYEQYF. CDR3 bases read: TGTGCCAGCAGCCAAGATACTAGCGGCTCCTACGAG.

The CDR3 sequence: CASSFPGLEQYF. Incomplete CDR3 DNA: TGTGCCAGCAGCTTCCCTGGGCTCGAG. This chain joins TRBV5-4 and TRBJ2-7; no clear D. With the read ending 3 residues before the CDR3 end, the germline J gene is used to fill in that end. Germline lookup yields CDR1 SGHNT and CDR2 YYREEE (reference sequence). CDR3 length equals 12 residues. Between the trimmed V and J ends, which lost 2 bases and 6 bases, there was a span of 9 bases.

For this clone: The observed sequence ends 3 residues before the CDR3 terminus, with the missing tail filled in from the germline J gene. The chain links TRBV7-2 to TRBJ1-2; D remains ambiguous. This CDR3 is 14 amino acids long. The V gene's germline CDR1 is SGHTA and CDR2 FQGNSA. The CDR3 region is CASSLKRLAGDYTF. The DNA read from the CDR3 is TGTGCCAGCAGCTTAAAGCGGTTAGCGGGCGAC. Complete variable domain (other parts from reference TRBV7-2 and TRBJ1-2): GAGVSQSPSNKVTEKGKDVELRCDPISGHTALYWYRQSLGQGLEFLIYFQGNSAPDKSGLPSDRFSAERTGGSVSTLTIQRTQQEDSAVYLCASSLKRLAGDYTFGSGTRLTVV.

This clone is identified as medium-sized from frequency. The read terminates 3 residues ahead of where the CDR3 ends, so the germline J gene completes it. The J gene is TRBJ2-7, the V gene TRBV18, with a tentative D call TRBD1 (6 bases). Germline values: CDR1 KGHSH, CDR2 LQKENI. V lost 6 bases to trimming and J lost 1 base, with 10 bases between them. The CDR3 covers 13 residues. The CDR3 DNA, read in part, is TGTGCCAGCTCGAGAACAGGGTCCTACGAG. Translating gives CASSRTGSYE. The whole CDR3 protein is CASSRTGSYEQYF.

Concerning this clone itself: The missing CDR3 end, 3 residues past where the read stops, is filled in from the germline J gene. This rearrangement joins TRBV19 to TRBJ1-2, with TRBD1 matching over 9 bases. This CDR3 region has 18 residues. Germline V gene data show CDR1 as LNHDA and CDR2 as SQIVND (reference sequence). CDR3 amino acids: CASSIARFPDRGTGGYTF. The CDR3 bases that were read are TGTGCCAGTAGTATAGCCCGGTTCCCAGACAGGGGGACGGGCGGC.

Notes on this clone: The read falls 3 residues short of the CDR3 end, and the missing part is taken from the germline J gene. The genes are TRBV20-1 and TRBJ2-7; D gene uncertain. Germline V gene data show CDR1 as DFQATT and CDR2 as SNEGSKA (reference sequence). V lost 1 base, J lost 3 bases, and 7 bases lay in between. The CDR3 has 12 residues. The CDR3 loop is CSARGQDYEQYF. The part of the CDR3 DNA that was read is TGCAGTGCTAGAGGGCAGGACTACGAG.

Considering frequency, this clone is medium-sized. The CDR3 is CASRGALQNIQYF. Partial CDR3 DNA: TGTGCCAGCAGGGGGGCACTACAAAACATT. The chain employs TRBV5-6 and TRBJ2-4; a possible D gene is TRBD1 (6 bases). The read ends 3 residues early relative to the CDR3; the germline J gene fills the gap. Germline V CDR1 and CDR2: SGHDT, YYEEEE. The CDR3 consists of 13 residues. The V end was cut by 5 bases, the J end by 5 bases, with 11 bases between.